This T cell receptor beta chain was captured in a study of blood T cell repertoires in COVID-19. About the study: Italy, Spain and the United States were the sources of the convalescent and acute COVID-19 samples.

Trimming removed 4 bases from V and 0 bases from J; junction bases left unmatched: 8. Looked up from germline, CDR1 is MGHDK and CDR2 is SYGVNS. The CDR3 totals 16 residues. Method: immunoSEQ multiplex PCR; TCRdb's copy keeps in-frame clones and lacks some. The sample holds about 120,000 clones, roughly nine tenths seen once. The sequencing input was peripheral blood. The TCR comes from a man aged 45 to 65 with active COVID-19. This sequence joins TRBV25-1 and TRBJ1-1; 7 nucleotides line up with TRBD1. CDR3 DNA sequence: TGTGCCAGCAGTGCTTGGGACAGCCTTATGAACACTGAAGCTTTCTTT. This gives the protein CASSAWDSLMNTEAFF.